This T cell receptor beta chain stems from a study of OX40 agonist ivuxolimab in advanced cancers. Background on the study: Patients were dosed with the agonistic anti-OX40 (CD134) antibody ivuxolimab. Notes on the study in general: In CD8+ T cells, expanded clones were on average more numerous than in CD4+.

This CDR3 spans 16 amino acids. The germline V and J ends were trimmed by 5 bases and 8 bases, with 24 bases remaining between them. Germline V CDR1 and CDR2: MNHNY, SVGAGI (reference sequence). A note on this clone: Its antigen is still unknown.

Sequencing used immunoSEQ multiplex PCR; TCRdb keeps in-frame clones, though not all of them. The data hold roughly 120,000 clones, with more than 70% observed a single time. The rearrangement joins TRBV6-6 to TRBJ1-2; a possible D gene is TRBD1 (6 bases). Source: CD4+ or CD8+ T cells sorted from blood, taken in a trial of the OX40 agonist ivuxolimab. This sequence was found in an adult with an advanced solid tumor such as melanoma, head and neck, liver or kidney cancer. In DNA, the CDR3 is TGTGCCAGCAGTCTCGGGGACACAGGGCGACTTAAAGGCTACACCTTC. The encoded protein is CASSLGDTGRLKGYTF.